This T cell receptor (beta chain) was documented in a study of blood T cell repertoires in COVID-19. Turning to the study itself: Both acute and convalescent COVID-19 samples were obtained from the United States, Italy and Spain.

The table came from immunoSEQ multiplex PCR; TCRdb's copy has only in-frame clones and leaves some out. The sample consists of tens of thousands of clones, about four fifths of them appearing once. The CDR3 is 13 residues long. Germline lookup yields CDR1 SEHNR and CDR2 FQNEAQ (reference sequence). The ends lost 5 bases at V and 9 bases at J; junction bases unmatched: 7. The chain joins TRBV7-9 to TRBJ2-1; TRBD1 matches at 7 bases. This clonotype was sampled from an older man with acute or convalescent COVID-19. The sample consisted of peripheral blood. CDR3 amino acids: CASSLRDSPEQFF. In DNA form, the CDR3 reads TGTGCCAGCAGCCTCCGGGACAGCCCTGAGCAGTTCTTC.